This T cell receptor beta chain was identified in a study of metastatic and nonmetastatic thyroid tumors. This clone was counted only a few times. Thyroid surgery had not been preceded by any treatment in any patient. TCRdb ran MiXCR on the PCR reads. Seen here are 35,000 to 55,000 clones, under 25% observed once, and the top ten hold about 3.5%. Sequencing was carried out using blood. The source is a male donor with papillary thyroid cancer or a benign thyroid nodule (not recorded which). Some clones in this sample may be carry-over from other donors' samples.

Here the CDR3 reads CASKIPYSNQPQHF. The CDR3 region has the DNA TGTGCCAGCAAAATTCCGTATAGCAATCAGCCCCAGCATTTT. The J gene is TRBJ1-5, the V gene TRBV2; D unresolved. Germline V gives CDR1 SNHLY, CDR2 FYNNEI. CDR3 size: 14 residues. V shed 7 bases and J shed 0 bases, with 10 bases lying between them.